The present TCR beta chain was sequenced within a study of OX40 agonist ivuxolimab in advanced cancers. About the study as a whole: Ivuxolimab was a fully human IgG2 agonistic monoclonal antibody targeting the costimulatory receptor OX40 (CD134). Intravenous ivuxolimab was administered to patients every 2 weeks at six dose levels: 0.01, 0.1, 0.3, 1.5, 3 and 10 mg/kg. Partial responses occurred in three dose-escalation patients, of whom one had hepatocellular carcinoma and two had cutaneous melanoma. Prior anti-PD-1, anti-PD-L1 or anti-CTLA-4 therapy was permitted, and 40% of dose-escalation patients had received checkpoint inhibitors. In the dose-escalation cohort, over 65% of patients were male, and the mean age was around 60 years, with a range of roughly 20 to 79. Of the roughly 50 dose-escalation patients, hepatocellular carcinoma was present in roughly 19, melanoma in around 15, renal cell carcinoma in 9 and head and neck cancer in 9. The paper describes the monotherapy dose-escalation part (N ≈ 51 patients) of the phase I trial of ivuxolimab. Peripheral TCRbeta sequencing aimed to test whether ivuxolimab altered TCR sequence diversity and caused clonal T-cell expansion.

For sequencing of the TCRbeta CDR3 region, genomic DNA was extracted from the sorted cells. The immunoSEQ Assay was used to sequence the TCRbeta CDR3 regions. TCRdb holds this immuneACCESS table with in-frame rearrangements only. Some clones are missing; in checked studies, unresolved V genes explain under half, and the rest has no known cause. The sample yields some 90,000 clones; about 90% were counted once. The ten largest clones take up 1.5% to 2% of the sample. The germline V gene encodes CDR1 MNHNS and CDR2 SASEGT. CDR3 length: 11 amino acids, cysteine to phenylalanine. The read is trimmed to its CDR3 DNA, 33 bases read in frame from base 1. Trimming takes 8 bases from V and 5 bases from J, and the germline ends sit 9 bases apart. With respect to this clone: There is no known antigen for this receptor. No base quality information exists; no much larger clone differs at one position.

General findings and caveats noted by the study authors: The antigen specificity of the peripheral T cells that underwent clonal expansion was not determined. At doses of 0.1 to 3.0 mg/kg, clonal expansion of both CD4+ and CD8+ T cells in blood was seen between baseline and week 6. After ivuxolimab, CD8+ T cells had more expanded clones than CD4+ T cells on average. In partial responders in the 0.1-3.0 mg/kg groups, normalized peripheral clonal expansion was found to be among the lowest, especially among CD8+ T cells. Low levels of normalized T-cell clonal expansion were also shown by some nonresponding patients.

Patients with autoimmune disease history or receiving systemic immunosuppression were excluded from the trial. In every dose cohort, peripheral blood was drawn for TCR sequencing at baseline, cycle 4 day 1, and cycle 7 day 1. The samples were drawn from a first-in-human, open-label, multicenter phase I dose-escalation trial of ivuxolimab. Adults with locally advanced or metastatic melanoma, renal cell carcinoma, hepatocellular carcinoma or head and neck squamous cell carcinoma were enrolled in the trial. Before TCR sequencing, CD4+ T cells and CD8+ T cells were sorted from peripheral blood as separate populations.

This receptor was obtained from an adult with an advanced solid tumor such as melanoma, head and neck, liver or kidney cancer. The chain joins TRBV6-1 to TRBJ1-2, with no reliable assignment of the D segment. Specimen: CD4+ or CD8+ T cells sorted from blood, collected in a trial of the OX40 agonist ivuxolimab. The DNA sequence is TGTGCCAGCGGCGTATTTTATGGCTACACCTTC. Its coded protein is CASGVFYGYTF.